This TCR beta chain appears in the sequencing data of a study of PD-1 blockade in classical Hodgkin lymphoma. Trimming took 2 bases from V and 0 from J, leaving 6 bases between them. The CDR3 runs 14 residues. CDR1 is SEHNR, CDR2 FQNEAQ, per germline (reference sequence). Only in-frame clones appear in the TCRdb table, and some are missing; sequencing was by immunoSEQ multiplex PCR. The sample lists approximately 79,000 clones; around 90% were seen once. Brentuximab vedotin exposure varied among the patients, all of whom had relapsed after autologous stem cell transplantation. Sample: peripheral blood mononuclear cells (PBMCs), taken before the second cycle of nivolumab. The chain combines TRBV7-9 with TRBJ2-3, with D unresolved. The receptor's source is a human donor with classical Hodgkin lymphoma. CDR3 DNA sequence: TGTGCCAGCAGCTTACTATCTAGCACAGATACGCAGTATTTT. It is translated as CASSLLSSTDTQYF.